The clone carrying this TCR beta chain has only a few counts. The record originates from a study of beta chain features in type 1 diabetes. The authors reverse transcribed all of the isolated RNA, so sequencing captured expressed TCRB transcripts. Profiling relied on immunoSEQ multiplex PCR, and the TCRdb table lists in-frame clones only, not all of them. The repertoire consists of some 400,000 clones, with about 15% occurring once and the leading ten covering more than 0.015%. Germline V gene data show CDR1 as LGHNT and CDR2 as FRNRAP. There are 19 residues in the CDR3. The V and J ends lost 3 bases and 0 bases, in that order; junction bases with no gene match: 8.

The origin of this receptor is a woman between 18 and 30 years old in good health. This chain connects TRBV12-5 to TRBJ2-1; 13 bases fit TRBD2. Sequenced input: naive CD4+ T cells from blood. CDR3 protein: CASGFRLAGGPSSYNEQFF. The DNA of the CDR3 is TGTGCTAGTGGTTTCCGACTAGCGGGAGGCCCTAGCTCCTACAATGAGCAGTTCTTC.